The TCR beta chain under discussion was sequenced for a study of shared clonotypes between healthy human individuals. Clones were read by immunoSEQ multiplex PCR, and TCRdb kept only the in-frame ones, dropping some. Of around 560,000 clones listed, about 95% are singletons. Trimming pared 2 bases from V and 2 bases from J, leaving 9 bases between. This CDR3 spans 14 amino acids. Germline loops: CDR1 KGHSY, CDR2 FQNENV. CD45RO-negative CD8 cells positively selected for CCR7 made up the naive population, which excluded terminally differentiated effector memory CD45RA+ cells. The TCR was taken from a woman younger than 45 in good health. This chain uses TRBV16 with TRBJ2-5; no reliable D call. The sequencing sample was made of naive CD8+ T cells sorted from blood. Written as DNA, the CDR3 is TGTGCCAGCAGCCAAGACACATTTCAAGAGACCCAGTACTTC. Residues: CASSQDTFQETQYF.